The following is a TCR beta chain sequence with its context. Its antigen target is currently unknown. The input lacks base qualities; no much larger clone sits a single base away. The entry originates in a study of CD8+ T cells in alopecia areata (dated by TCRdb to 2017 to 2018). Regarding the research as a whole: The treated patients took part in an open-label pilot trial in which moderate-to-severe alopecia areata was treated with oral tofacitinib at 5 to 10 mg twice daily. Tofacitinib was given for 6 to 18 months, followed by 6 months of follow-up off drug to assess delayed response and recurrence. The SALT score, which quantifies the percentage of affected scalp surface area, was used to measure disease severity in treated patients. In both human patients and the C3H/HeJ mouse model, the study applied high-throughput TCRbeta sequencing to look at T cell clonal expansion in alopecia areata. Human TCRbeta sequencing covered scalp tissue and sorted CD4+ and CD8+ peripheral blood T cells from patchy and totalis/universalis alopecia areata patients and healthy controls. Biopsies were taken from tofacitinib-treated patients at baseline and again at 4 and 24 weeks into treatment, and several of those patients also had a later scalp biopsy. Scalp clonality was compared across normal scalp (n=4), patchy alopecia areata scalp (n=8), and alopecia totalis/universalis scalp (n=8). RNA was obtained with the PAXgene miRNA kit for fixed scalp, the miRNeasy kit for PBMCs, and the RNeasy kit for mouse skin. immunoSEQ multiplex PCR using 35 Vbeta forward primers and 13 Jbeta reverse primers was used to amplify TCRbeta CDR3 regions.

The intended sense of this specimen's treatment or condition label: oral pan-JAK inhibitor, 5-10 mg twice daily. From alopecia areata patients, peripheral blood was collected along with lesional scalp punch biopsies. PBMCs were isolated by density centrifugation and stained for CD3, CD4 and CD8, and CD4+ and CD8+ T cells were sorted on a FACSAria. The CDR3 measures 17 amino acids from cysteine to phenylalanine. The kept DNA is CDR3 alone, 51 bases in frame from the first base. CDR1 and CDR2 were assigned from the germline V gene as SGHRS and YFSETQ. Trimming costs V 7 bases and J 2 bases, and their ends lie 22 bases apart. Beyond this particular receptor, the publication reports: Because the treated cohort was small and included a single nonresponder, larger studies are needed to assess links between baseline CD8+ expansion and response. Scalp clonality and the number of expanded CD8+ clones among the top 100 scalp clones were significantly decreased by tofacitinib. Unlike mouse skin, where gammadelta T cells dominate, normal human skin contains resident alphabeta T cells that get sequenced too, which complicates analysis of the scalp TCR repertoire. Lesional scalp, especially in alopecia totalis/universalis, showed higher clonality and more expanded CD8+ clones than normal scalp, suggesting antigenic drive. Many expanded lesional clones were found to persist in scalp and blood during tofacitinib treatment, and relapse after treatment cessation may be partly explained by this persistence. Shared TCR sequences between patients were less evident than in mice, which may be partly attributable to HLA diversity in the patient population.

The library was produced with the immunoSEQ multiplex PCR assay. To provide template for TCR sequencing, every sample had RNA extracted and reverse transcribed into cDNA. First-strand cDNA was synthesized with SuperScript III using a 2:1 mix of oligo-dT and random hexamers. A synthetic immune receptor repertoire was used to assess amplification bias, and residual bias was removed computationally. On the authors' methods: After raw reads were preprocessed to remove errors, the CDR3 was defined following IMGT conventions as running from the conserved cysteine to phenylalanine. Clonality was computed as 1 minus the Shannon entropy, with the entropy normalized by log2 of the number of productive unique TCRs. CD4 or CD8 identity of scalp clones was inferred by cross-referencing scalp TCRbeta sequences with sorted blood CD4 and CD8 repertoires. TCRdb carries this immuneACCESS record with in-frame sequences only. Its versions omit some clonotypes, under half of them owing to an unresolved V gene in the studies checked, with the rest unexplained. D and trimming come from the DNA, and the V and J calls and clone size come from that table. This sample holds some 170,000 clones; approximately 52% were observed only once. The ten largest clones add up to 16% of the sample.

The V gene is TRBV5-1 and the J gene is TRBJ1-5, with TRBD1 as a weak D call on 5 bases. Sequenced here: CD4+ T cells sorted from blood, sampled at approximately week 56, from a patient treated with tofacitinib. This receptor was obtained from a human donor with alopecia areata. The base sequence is TGCGCCAGCGCCTGGGGGTGGGGCCCTCTGGGCAATCAGCCCCAGCATTTT. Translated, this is CASAWGWGPLGNQPQHF. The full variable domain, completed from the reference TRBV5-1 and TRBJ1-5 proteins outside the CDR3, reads KAGVTQTPRYLIKTRGQQVTLSCSPISGHRSVSWYQQTPGQGLQFLFEYFSETQRNKGNFPGRFSGRQFSNSRSEMNVSTLELGDSALYLCASAWGWGPLGNQPQHFGDGTRLSIL.